The source of this T cell receptor beta chain is a study of shared T cell receptors in the human thymus. Trimming took 0 bases from V and 8 from J; bases not matched to a gene: 9. CDR1 and CDR2 from the germline V gene are SGHAT and FQNNGV. The CDR3 contains 17 residues. Assay used: immunoSEQ multiplex PCR; TCRdb lists only in-frame clones, some missing. The sample has roughly 500,000 clones; approximately 80% are singletons. The data also belong to a second study, concerning human thymus T cells. That paper notes: Corrective surgery for congenital heart defects was being performed on the healthy Finnish infants who were the donors. Thymic samples were excised during corrective heart operations.

The chain recombines TRBV11-2 with TRBJ2-1; 11 bases align to TRBD1. This clonotype was sampled from a boy less than two years old with a congenital heart defect. The sequencing sample was made of thymocytes. CDR3 nucleotides: TGTGCCAGCAGCTTAGATCCCCGGGACAGGGGGTGGGATGAGCAGTTCTTC. Amino acids: CASSLDPRDRGWDEQFF.